Each of the 13 T cell receptor beta chains below was sequenced from the same sample in a study of molecular identifiers for immune sequencing clone quantification. One entry per CDR3 protein results from TCRdb running MiXCR on the PCR reads. The data contain under 800,000 distinct CDR3 sequences, roughly 27% of them seen just once; the ten biggest clones take up about 0.81%. The sample was naive CD8+ T cells from blood, with Jurkat cell RNA spiked in. Subset: FACS-sorted CD8+CD4-CCR7+CD45RA+ naive T cells. The receptors here all came from a human donor in good health. Some libraries in this study had Jurkat cell RNA spiked in.

This clonotype was seen more than once but under ten times. The chain couples TRBV19 to TRBJ2-3; TRBD1 aligns across 7 bases. There are 15 residues in the CDR3. Trimming cost V 4 bases and J 4 bases; bases outside gene matches: 8. Germline V lookup: CDR1 LNHDA, CDR2 SQIVND (reference sequence). CDR3 residues: CASSSSPGTADTQYF. The CDR3 region has the DNA TGTGCCAGTAGTAGCTCCCCCGGGACAGCAGATACGCAGTATTTT.

J is TRBJ2-2 and V is TRBV20-1, with D perhaps matching TRBD1 or TRBD2 (5 bases each). The CDR3 covers 15 residues. Germline lookup yields CDR1 DFQATT and CDR2 SNEGSKA (reference sequence). The V and J ends lost 6 bases and 0 bases respectively, with 14 bases between them. The CDR3 loop reads CSAEGPPTNTGELFF. CDR3 DNA: TGCAGTGCCGAGGGGCCTCCCACGAACACCGGGGAGCTGTTTTTT.

This clonotype was found many times. V gene TRBV7-2 combines with J gene TRBJ2-7, with unresolved D. Trimming shortened V by 5 bases and J by 4 bases, and 15 bases separated the two germline ends. The V gene's germline CDR1 is SGHTA and CDR2 FQGNSA. The CDR3 is 14 residues long. Here the CDR3 reads CASSPGRMRYEQYF. As DNA, the CDR3 is TGTGCCAGCAGCCCGGGCCGGATGAGGTACGAGCAGTACTTC.

This clonotype was observed a few times. The chain is built from TRBV18 and TRBJ1-1, with D perhaps TRBD1 (6 bases). The V end was cut by 1 base, the J end by 7 bases, with 13 bases between. Germline V lookup: CDR1 KGHSH, CDR2 LQKENI. The CDR3 length is 14 residues. The CDR3 protein is CASSPLGGRGEAFF. In DNA, the CDR3 is TGTGCCAGCTCACCACTGGGGGGCAGGGGTGAAGCTTTCTTT.

This clonotype was counted ten times or more. V gene TRBV7-9 combines with J gene TRBJ2-7; TRBD2 matches 8 bases. With V trimmed by 4 bases and J by 5 bases, 4 bases remained unmatched. The CDR3 covers 13 residues. Looked up from germline, CDR1 is SEHNR and CDR2 is FQNEAQ (reference sequence). The chain's CDR3 is CASSSSGRDEQYF. CDR3 DNA: TGTGCCAGCAGCTCAAGCGGGAGAGACGAGCAGTACTTC.

This clonotype has only a few counts. V and J are TRBV2 and TRBJ2-2; D remains ambiguous. Per the germline V gene, CDR1 is SNHLY and CDR2 is FYNNEI. Trimming removed 4 bases at V and 3 bases at J, with 9 bases between. This CDR3 has 14 amino acids. CDR3 DNA: TGTGCCAGCAGTGGCAACAGCTACACCGGGGAGCTGTTTTTT. Translated, it gives CASSGNSYTGELFF.

Concerning this clonotype: It may be a read error: a sequence one base away is much more abundant. The chain combines TRBV7-9 with TRBJ1-5, with a possible D match to TRBD1 (5 bases). The CDR3 covers 13 residues. Per the germline V gene, CDR1 is SEHNR and CDR2 is FQNEAQ (reference sequence). The CDR3 is CASGQGGNRPQHF. In nucleotides, the CDR3 is TGTGCTTCGGGGCAGGGCGGCAATCGGCCCCAGCATTTT.

As to this clonotype: A read error may be the cause here, since a much bigger clone is one base away. The V gene is TRBV4-3, the J gene TRBJ2-1, with TRBD2 matching 7 bases. Per the germline V gene, CDR1 is LGHNA and CDR2 is YSLEER. There are 16 residues in the CDR3. The CDR3 nucleotides are TGCGCCAGCAGCCAAGTCCCGCGGGAGTCCCACAATGAGCAGCTCTTC. The encoded protein is CASSQVPRESHNEQLF.

The table lists this clonotype with many counts. This chain links TRBV7-2 with TRBJ2-3, with a tentative D call TRBD2 (5 bases). V shed 4 bases and J shed 1 base, with 12 bases lying between them. Germline V gene data show CDR1 as SGHTA and CDR2 as FQGNSA. This CDR3 region has 15 residues. CDR3 sequence: CASSWALGGTDTQYF. For the CDR3, the DNA is TGTGCCAGCAGCTGGGCCCTCGGGGGCACAGATACGCAGTATTTT.

This clonotype was observed many times. The chain recombines TRBV7-9 with TRBJ2-7; no clear D. The V gene lost 3 bases and the J gene lost 5 bases, with 8 bases spanning the gap. The length of the CDR3 is 12 residues. In germline, CDR1 is SEHNR, CDR2 FQNEAQ (reference sequence). In nucleotides, the CDR3 is TGTGCCAGCAGCTTTCTGCTGGACGAGCAGTACTTC. As protein: CASSFLLDEQYF.

V is TRBV6-2 or TRBV6-3 and J is TRBJ1-1, with TRBD1 identical over 8 bases. The germline V gene encodes CDR1 MNHEY and CDR2 SVGEGT. Germline trimming cut 7 bases from V and 10 bases from J; bases unmatched to any gene: 8. The CDR3 spans 12 residues. CDR3: CASTSGGSAAFF. CDR3 sequence (DNA): TGTGCCAGCACCTCAGGGGGCAGTGCAGCTTTCTTT.

This clonotype was seen many times. The chain couples TRBV5-1 to TRBJ1-1; no clear D gene. The CDR3 contains 12 residues. Per the germline V gene, CDR1 is SGHRS and CDR2 is YFSETQ. Trimming cost V 5 bases and J 1 base, with 6 bases left between them. The CDR3 loop reads CASSTENTEAFF. Written as DNA, the CDR3 is TGCGCCAGCAGTACAGAGAACACTGAAGCTTTCTTT.

This clonotype was seen a handful of times. The final CDR3 position lacks the conserved phenylalanine or tryptophan, pointing to a likely read error. The chain combines TRBV7-9 with TRBJ2-7; D is uncertain. This CDR3 is built from 13 residues. Germline CDR1 and CDR2: SEHNR and FQNEAQ (reference sequence). The ends were cut back, 8 bases at V and 4 bases at J, with 15 bases in the middle. The CDR3 coding sequence is TGTGCCAGCGCCCGTCCGGGTGGGTACGAGCAGTACCTC. Protein product: CASARPGGYEQYL.